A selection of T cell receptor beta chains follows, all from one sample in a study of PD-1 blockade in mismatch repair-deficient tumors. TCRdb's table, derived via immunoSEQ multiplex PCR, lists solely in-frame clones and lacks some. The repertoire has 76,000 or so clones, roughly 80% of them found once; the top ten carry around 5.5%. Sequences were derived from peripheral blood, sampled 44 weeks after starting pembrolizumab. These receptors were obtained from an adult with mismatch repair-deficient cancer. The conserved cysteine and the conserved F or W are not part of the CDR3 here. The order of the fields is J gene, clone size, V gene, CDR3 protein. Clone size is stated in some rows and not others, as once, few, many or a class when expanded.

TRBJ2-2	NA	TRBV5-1	ASSSQQIAGELF
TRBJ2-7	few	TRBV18	ASSPTGYQEQY
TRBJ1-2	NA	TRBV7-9	ASSSTGLSDYGYT
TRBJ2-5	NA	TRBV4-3	ASSQALQNSGRRETQY
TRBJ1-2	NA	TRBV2	ASSEPETETNYGYT
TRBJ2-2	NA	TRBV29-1	SVRGDTGELF
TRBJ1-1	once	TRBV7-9	ASSQELQGAPEAF
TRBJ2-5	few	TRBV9	ASSVDEGAIYQETQY
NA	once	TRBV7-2	ASSLGTYEQY
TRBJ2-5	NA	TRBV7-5	ARSPGRGVKVTQY
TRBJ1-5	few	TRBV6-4	ASSPEAAQPQH
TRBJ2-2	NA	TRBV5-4	ASSLASDAGELF
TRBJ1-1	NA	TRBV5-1	ASSSTTYTEAF
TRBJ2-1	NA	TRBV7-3	ASSKELTSANNEQF
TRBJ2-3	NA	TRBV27	ASSPSFFAGNDTDTQY
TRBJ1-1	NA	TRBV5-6	ASSPGQGRFTEAF
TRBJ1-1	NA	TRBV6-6	ASRALRGDTEAF
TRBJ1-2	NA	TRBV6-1	ASSDQDRGRGSGGYT
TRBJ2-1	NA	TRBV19	ASSTVVGRNEQF
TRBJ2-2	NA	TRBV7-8	ASRIKGGMNTGELF
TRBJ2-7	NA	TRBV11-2	ASSLAPGALFEQY
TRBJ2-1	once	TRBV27	ASSFKTRRDEQL
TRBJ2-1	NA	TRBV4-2	ASSQGGNEQF
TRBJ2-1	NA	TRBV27	ASSFGIEQF
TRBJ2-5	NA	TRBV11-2	ASSEDRGQETQY
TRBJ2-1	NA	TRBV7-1	ASNPFGTGTYNEQF
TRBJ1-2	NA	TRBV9	ASSVALANYGYT
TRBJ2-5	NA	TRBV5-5	ASSLTGTSGRAWETQY
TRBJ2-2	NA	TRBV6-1	ASEREGRTGELF
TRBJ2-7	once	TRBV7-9	ASSEGGSKREQY
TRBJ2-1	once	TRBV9	ASSVVTGLNEQF
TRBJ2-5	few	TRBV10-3	AISDSGTPLLRQETQY